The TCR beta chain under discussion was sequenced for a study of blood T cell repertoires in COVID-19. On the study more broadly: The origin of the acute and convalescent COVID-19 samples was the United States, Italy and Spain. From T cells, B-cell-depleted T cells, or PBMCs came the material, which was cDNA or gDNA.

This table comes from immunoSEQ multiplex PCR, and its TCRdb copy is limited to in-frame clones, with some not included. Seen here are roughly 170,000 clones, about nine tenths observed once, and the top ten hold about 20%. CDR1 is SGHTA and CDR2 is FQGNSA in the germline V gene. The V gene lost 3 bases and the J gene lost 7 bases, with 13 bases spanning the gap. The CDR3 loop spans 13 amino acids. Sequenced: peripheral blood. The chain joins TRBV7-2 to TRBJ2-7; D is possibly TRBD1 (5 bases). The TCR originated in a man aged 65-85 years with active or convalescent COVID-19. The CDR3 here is CASSFRIGDEQYF. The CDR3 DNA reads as TGTGCCAGCAGCTTCCGAATAGGGGATGAGCAGTACTTC.